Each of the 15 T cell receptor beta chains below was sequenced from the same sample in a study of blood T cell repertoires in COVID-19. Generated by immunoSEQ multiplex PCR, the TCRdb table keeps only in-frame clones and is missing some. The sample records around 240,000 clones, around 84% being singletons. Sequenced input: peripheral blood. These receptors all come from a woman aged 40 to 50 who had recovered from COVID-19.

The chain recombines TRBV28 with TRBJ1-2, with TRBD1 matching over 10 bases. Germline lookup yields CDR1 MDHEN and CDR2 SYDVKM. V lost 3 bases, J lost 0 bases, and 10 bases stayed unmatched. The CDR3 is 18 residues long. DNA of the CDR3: TGTGCCAGCAGTTTTTCGGGACAGGGGAGATCAGCTAACTATGGCTACACCTTC. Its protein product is CASSFSGQGRSANYGYTF.

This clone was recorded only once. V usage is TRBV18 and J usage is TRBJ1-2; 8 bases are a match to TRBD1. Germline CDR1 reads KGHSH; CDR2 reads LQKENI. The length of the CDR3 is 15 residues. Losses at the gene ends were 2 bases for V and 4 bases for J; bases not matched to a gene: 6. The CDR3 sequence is CASSPSTGASYGYTF. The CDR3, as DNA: TGTGCCAGCTCACCATCGACAGGGGCCAGCTATGGCTACACCTTC.

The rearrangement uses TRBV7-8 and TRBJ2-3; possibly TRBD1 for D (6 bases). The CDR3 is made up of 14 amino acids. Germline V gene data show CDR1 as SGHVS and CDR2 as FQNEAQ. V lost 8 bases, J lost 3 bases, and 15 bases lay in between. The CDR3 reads CASGRDIDTDTQYF. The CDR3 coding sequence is TGTGCCAGCGGACGGGACATCGATACAGATACGCAGTATTTT. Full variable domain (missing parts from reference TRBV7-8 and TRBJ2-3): GAGVSQSPRYKVAKRGQDVALRCDPISGHVSLFWYQQALGQGPEFLTYFQNEAQLDKSGLPSDRFFAERPEGSVSTLKIQRTQQEDSAVYLCASGRDIDTDTQYFGPGTRLTVL.

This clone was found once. The CDR3 region is CATLSGMNTEAFF. The DNA for the CDR3 is TGTGCCACCCTTTCAGGCATGAACACTGAAGCTTTCTTT. V usage is TRBV24-1 and J usage is TRBJ1-1; D is uncertain. The CDR3 contains 13 residues. The germline CDR1 and CDR2 sequences are KGHDR and SFDVKD. V lost 9 bases and J 0 bases, leaving 10 bases between the germline ends.

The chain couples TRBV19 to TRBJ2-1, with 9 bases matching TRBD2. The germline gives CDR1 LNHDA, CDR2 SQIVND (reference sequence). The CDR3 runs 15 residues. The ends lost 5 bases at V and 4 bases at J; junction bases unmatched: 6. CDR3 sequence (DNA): TGTGCCAGTAGTGTCGCTAGCGGGGATTACAATGAGCAGTTCTTC. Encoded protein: CASSVASGDYNEQFF.

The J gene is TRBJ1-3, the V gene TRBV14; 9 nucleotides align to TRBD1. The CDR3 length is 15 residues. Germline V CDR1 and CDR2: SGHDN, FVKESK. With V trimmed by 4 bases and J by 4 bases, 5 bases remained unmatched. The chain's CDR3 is CASSPQGARGNTIYF. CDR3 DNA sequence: TGTGCCAGCAGCCCACAGGGGGCTCGGGGAAACACCATATATTTT. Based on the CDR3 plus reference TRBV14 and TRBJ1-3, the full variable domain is EAGVTQFPSHSVIEKGQTVTLRCDPISGHDNLYWYRRVMGKEIKFLLHFVKESKQDESGMPNNRFLAERTGGTYSTLKVQPAELEDSGVYFCASSPQGARGNTIYFGEGSWLTVV.

The CDR3, as DNA: TGCAGCGTCAGAACAGGGGGAGAGACCCAGTACTTC. Its translation is CSVRTGGETQYF. This chain joins TRBV29-1 and TRBJ2-5; 8 bases are a match to TRBD1. This CDR3 is built from 12 residues. V lost 6 bases, J lost 4 bases, and 4 bases stayed unmatched. Germline V CDR1 and CDR2: SQVTM, ANQGSEA.

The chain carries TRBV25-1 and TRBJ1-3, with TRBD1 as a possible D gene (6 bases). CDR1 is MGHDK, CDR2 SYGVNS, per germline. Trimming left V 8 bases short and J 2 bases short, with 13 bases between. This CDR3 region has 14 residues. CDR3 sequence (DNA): TGTGCCAGCTCCTGGACAGCTACTGGAAACACCATATATTTT. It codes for CASSWTATGNTIYF.

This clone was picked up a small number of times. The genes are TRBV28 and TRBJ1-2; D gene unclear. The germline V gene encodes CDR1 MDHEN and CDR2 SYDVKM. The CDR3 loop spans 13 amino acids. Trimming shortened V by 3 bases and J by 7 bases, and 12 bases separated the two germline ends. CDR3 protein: CASSFLQSGGYTF. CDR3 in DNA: TGTGCCAGCAGTTTTCTACAGTCCGGTGGCTACACCTTC.

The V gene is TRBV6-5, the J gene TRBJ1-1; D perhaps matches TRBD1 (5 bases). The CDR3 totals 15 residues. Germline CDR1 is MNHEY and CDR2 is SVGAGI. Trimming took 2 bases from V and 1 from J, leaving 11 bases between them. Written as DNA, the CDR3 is TGTGCCAGCAGTTACGCACAGGCACCGAACACTGAAGCTTTCTTT. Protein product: CASSYAQAPNTEAFF.

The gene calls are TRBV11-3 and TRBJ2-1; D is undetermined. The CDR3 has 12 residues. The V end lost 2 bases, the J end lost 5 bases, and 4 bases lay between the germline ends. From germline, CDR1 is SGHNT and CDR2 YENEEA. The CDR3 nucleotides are TGTGCCAGCAGCTTAACTGACAATGAGCAGTTCTTC. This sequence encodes CASSLTDNEQFF.

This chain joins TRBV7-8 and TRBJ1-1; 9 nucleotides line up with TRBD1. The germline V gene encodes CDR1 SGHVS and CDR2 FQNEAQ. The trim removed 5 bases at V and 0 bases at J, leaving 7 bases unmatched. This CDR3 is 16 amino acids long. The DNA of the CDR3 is TGTGCCAGCAGCCTAAACAGGGGGCACATGAACACTGAAGCTTTCTTT. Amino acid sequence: CASSLNRGHMNTEAFF. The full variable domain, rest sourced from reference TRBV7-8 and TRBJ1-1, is GAGVSQSPRYKVAKRGQDVALRCDPISGHVSLFWYQQALGQGPEFLTYFQNEAQLDKSGLPSDRFFAERPEGSVSTLKIQRTQQEDSAVYLCASSLNRGHMNTEAFFGQGTRLTVV.

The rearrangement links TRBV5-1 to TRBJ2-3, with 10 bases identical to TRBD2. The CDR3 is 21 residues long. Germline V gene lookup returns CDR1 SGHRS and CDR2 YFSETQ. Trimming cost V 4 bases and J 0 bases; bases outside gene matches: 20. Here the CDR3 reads CASSAQPGAPSGGPSTDTQYF. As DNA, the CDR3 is TGCGCCAGCAGCGCACAACCTGGGGCGCCTAGCGGGGGTCCTAGCACAGATACGCAGTATTTT.

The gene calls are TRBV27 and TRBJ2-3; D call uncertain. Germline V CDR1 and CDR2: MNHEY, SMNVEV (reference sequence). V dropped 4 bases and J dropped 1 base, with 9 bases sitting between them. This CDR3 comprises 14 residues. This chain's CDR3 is CASSWASGTDTQYF. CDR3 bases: TGTGCCAGCAGTTGGGCCTCCGGCACAGATACGCAGTATTTT.

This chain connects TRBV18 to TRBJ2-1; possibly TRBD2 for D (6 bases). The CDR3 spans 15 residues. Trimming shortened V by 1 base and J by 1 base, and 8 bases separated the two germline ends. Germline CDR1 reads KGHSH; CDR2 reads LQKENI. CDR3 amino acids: CASSPRGESYNEQFF. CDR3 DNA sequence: TGTGCCAGCTCACCACGCGGGGAATCCTACAATGAGCAGTTCTTC. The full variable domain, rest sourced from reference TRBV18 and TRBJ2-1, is NAGVMQNPRHLVRRRGQEARLRCSPMKGHSHVYWYRQLPEEGLKFMVYLQKENIIDESGMPKERFSAEFPKEGPSILRIQQVVRGDSAAYFCASSPRGESYNEQFFGPGTRLTVL.